The sequence of this T cell receptor beta chain was determined in a study of blood T cell repertoires in COVID-19. The repertoire was sequenced with immunoSEQ multiplex PCR; TCRdb's copy has only in-frame clones and lacks some. This table has 150,000 to 250,000 clones, 79% appearing once. Trimming cost V 6 bases and J 3 bases; bases outside gene matches: 4. Per germline, CDR1 LNHDA and CDR2 SQIVND (reference sequence). The CDR3 is 14 residues long. This clone was seen a few times. The source material was peripheral blood. The rearrangement links TRBV19 to TRBJ1-5; 8 bases align to TRBD1. The sequence came from a woman between 35 and 50 years old with COVID-19, enrolled during active disease. CDR3 nucleotide sequence: TGTGCCAGTAGGGGACAGGCTTACAATCAGCCCCAGCATTTT. Amino acid sequence: CASRGQAYNQPQHF.